This TCR beta chain stems from a study of blood T cell repertoires in COVID-19. Trimming took 6 bases from V and 3 from J; bases not matched to a gene: 9. CDR1 KGHSH and CDR2 LQKENI come from the germline V gene. The CDR3 length is 15 residues. Assay used: immunoSEQ multiplex PCR; TCRdb lists only in-frame clones, some missing. The table includes about 180,000 clones, about nine tenths detected once. The V call is TRBV18, the J call TRBJ2-7; 9 bases fit TRBD2. The sample comprised peripheral blood. The TCR sequence derives from a woman aged 30 to 39 with acute or convalescent COVID-19. CDR3 nucleotide sequence: TGTGCCAGCTCGCCGACTAGCGGAGGAGACTACGAGCAGTACTTC. This translates into CASSPTSGGDYEQYF.